The next 9 T cell receptor beta chains were all read from a single sample in a study of cytomegalovirus exposure and HLA in healthy donors. 60 Vbeta and 13 Jbeta primers were used in PCR. Sequencing was performed with immunoSEQ multiplex PCR; in TCRdb, only in-frame clones are kept and a portion is missing. The table shows approximately 100,000 clones, with around 64% occurring only once. Sequenced: PBMCs. These receptors were obtained from a man in his sixties in good health and CMV-seronegative.

V usage is TRBV4-2 and J usage is TRBJ2-5; maybe TRBD2 (6 bases). V lost 0 bases and J 4 bases, leaving 6 bases between the germline ends. This CDR3 is built from 13 residues. Germline CDR1 and CDR2: LGHNA and YNFKEQ. The CDR3 nucleotides read TGTGCCAGCAGCCAAGAACTAGCAGAGACCCAGTACTTC. It encodes CASSQELAETQYF.

This chain connects TRBV6-1 to TRBJ2-7; tentative D call: TRBD1 (6 bases). The CDR3 consists of 15 residues. Per the germline V gene, CDR1 is MNHNS and CDR2 is SASEGT. Trimming left V 6 bases short and J 0 bases short, with 15 bases between. For the CDR3, the DNA is TGTGCCAGCAGGTCCGGGACACACAGCTCCTACGAGCAGTACTTC. Translation: CASRSGTHSSYEQYF.

V usage is TRBV7-3 and J usage is TRBJ1-6; D remains ambiguous. This CDR3 contains 13 residues. V dropped 0 bases and J dropped 10 bases, with 7 bases sitting between them. Looked up from germline, CDR1 is SGHTA and CDR2 is FQGTGA. DNA of the CDR3: TGTGCCAGCAGCTTAACGTCAGGCTCACCCCTCCACTTT. As protein: CASSLTSGSPLHF.

This clone was observed a few times. The rearrangement uses TRBV11-3 and TRBJ2-7; D is unresolved. The germline V and J ends were trimmed by 0 bases and 6 bases, with 9 bases remaining between them. Germline V gene sequence: CDR1 SGHNT, CDR2 YENEEA. The CDR3 contains 13 residues. The CDR3 is CASSLEAPTEQYF. In DNA form, the CDR3 reads TGTGCCAGCAGCTTAGAGGCCCCCACCGAGCAGTACTTC.

This clone appeared a few times. This rearrangement joins TRBV18 to TRBJ1-2; D ambiguous. The V gene's germline CDR1 is KGHSH and CDR2 LQKENI. There are 15 residues in the CDR3. The ends were cut back, 3 bases at V and 6 bases at J, with 17 bases in the middle. The CDR3 DNA follows: TGTGCCAGCTCACCCCTGCCGGGAAACAAAGATGGCTACACCTTC. This sequence encodes CASSPLPGNKDGYTF.

V usage is TRBV2 and J usage is TRBJ1-1; TRBD1 might be the D (5 bases). Trimming took off 2 bases at V and 1 base at J, with 14 bases between the two ends. Germline V gene lookup returns CDR1 SNHLY and CDR2 FYNNEI. The CDR3 covers 16 residues. The CDR3, as DNA: TGTGCCAGCAGTGAAAGGTCGGGGGTCCGGAACACTGAAGCTTTCTTT. It yields the protein CASSERSGVRNTEAFF.

This clone was seen more than once but under ten times. The germline gene is not matched at one end of the junction; a read error may be the cause. The chain joins TRBV4-1 to TRBJ1-4; D uncertain. The CDR3 is made up of 16 amino acids. Germline V lookup: CDR1 MGHRA, CDR2 YSYEKL. CDR3: CASSQDDGELNEKLFF. The CDR3 nucleotides read TGTGCCAGCAGCCAAGATGACGGGGAGCTGAATGAAAAACTGTTTTTT.

This clone was picked up a small number of times. The junction shows a germline mismatch at one end, possibly a read error. This chain connects TRBV7-9 to TRBJ2-3, with 13 nucleotides matching TRBD2. The CDR3 runs 16 residues. Germline-derived CDR1 and CDR2 are SEHNR and FQNEAQ (reference sequence). In DNA form, the CDR3 reads TGTTCCAGCAGCTTACTAGCGGGAGGGCCTACAGATACGCAGTATTTT. Protein sequence: CSSSLLAGGPTDTQYF.

This clone was counted once. The V call is TRBV5-5, the J call TRBJ1-1; no firm D call. The CDR3 spans 17 residues. V lost 2 bases to trimming and J lost 1 base, with 18 bases between them. Germline V gene data show CDR1 as SGHKS and CDR2 as YYEKEE (reference sequence). Here the CDR3 DNA reads TGTGCCAGCAGCTTCCTTTTATCGCAACACACGAACACTGAAGCTTTCTTT. Residues: CASSFLLSQHTNTEAFF.